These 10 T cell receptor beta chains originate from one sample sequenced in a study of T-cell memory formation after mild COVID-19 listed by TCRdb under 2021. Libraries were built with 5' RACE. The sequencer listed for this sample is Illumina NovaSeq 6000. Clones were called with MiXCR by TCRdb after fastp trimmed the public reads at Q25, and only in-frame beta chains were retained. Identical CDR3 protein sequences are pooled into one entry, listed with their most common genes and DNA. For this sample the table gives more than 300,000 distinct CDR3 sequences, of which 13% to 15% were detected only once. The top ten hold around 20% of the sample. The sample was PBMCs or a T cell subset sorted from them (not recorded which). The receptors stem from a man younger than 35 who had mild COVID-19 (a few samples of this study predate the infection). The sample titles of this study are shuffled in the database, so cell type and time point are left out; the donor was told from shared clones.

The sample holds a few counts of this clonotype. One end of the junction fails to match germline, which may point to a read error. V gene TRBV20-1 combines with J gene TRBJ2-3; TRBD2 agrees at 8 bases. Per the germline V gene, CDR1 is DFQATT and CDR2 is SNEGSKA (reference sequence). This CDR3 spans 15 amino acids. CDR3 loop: CGARAGSGGRRTQYF. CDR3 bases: TGCGGTGCTAGGGCCGGGAGCGGGGGTCGCCGTACGCAGTATTTT.

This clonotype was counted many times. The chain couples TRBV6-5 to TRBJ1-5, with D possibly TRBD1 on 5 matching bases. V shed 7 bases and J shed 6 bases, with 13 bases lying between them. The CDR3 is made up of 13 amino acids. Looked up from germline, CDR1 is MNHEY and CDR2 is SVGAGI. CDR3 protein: CASKTGPFQPQHF. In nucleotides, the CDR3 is TGTGCCAGCAAGACGGGGCCCTTTCAGCCCCAGCATTTT.

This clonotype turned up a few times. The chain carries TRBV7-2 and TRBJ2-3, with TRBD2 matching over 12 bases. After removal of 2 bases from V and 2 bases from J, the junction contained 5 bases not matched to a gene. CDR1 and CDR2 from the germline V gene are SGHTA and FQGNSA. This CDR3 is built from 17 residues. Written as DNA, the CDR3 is TGTGCCAGCAGCTTACCTGGACTAGCGGGGACCACAGATACGCAGTATTTT. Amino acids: CASSLPGLAGTTDTQYF.

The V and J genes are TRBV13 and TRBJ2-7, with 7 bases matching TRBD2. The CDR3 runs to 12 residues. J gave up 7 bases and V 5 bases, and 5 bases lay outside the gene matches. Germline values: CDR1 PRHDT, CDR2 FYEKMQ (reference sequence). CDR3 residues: CASSLQRGEQYV. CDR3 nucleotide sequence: TGTGCCAGCAGCCTCCAGCGGGGTGAGCAGTACGTC.

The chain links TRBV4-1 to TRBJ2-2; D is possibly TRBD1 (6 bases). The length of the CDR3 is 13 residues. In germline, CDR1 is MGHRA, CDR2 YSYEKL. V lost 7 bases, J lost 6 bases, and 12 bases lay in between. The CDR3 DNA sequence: TGCGCCAGCAAGGGGGTGGGAGCCGGGGAGCTGTTTTTT. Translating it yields CASKGVGAGELFF.

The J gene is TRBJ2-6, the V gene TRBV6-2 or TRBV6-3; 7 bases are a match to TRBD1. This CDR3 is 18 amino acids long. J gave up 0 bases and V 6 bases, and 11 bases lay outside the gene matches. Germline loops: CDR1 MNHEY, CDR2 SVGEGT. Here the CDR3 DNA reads TGTGCCAGCAGCTCCACTCCGGGACAGCGCTCTGGGGCCAACGTCCTGACTTTC. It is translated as CASSSTPGQRSGANVLTF.

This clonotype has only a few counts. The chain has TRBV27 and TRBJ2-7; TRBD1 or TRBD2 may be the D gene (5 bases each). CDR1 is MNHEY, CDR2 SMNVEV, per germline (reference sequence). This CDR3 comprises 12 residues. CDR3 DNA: TGTGAAAACTGGGACGGAACCTACGAGCAGTACGTC. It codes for CENWDGTYEQYV.

This CDR3 is CASSLMPSGGYEQYF. CDR3 bases: TGTGCCAGCAGCTTAATGCCTAGCGGGGGGTACGAGCAGTACTTC. The V gene is TRBV7-3, the J gene TRBJ2-7; 11 bases map to TRBD2. V lost 1 base and J lost 4; bases outside the gene matches: 3. This CDR3 comprises 15 residues. Germline-derived CDR1 and CDR2 are SGHTA and FQGTGA.

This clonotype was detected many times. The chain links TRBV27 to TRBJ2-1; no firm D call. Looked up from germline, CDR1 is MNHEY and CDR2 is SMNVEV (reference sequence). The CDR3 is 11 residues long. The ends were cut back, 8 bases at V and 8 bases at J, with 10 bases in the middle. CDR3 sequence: CASRRYDEQFF. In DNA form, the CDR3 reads TGTGCCAGCCGAAGGTACGATGAGCAGTTCTTC.

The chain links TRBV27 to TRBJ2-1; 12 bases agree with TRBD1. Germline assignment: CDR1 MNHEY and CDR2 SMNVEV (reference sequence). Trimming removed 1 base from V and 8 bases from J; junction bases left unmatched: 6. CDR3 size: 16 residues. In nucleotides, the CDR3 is TGTGCCAGCAGTTTATGGGGGACAGGGGGCATCCATGAGCAGTTCTTC. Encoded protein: CASSLWGTGGIHEQFF.